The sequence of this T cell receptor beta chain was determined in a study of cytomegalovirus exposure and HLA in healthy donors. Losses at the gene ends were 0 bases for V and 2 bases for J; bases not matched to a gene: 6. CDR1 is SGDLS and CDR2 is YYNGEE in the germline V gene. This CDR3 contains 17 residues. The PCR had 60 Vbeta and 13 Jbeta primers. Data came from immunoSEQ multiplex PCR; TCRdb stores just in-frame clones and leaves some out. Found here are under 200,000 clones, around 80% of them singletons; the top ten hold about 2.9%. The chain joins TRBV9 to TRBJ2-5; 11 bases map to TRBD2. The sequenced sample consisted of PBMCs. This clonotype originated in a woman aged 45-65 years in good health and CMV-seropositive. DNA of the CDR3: TGTGCCAGCAGCGTAGGACTAGCGGGATTCGTTCAAGAGACCCAGTACTTC. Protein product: CASSVGLAGFVQETQYF.